The entry that follows covers one TCR beta chain sequence. Its antigen remains unidentified. CDR1 is SEHNR and CDR2 is FQNEAQ in the germline V gene (reference sequence). CDR3 length: 16 amino acids. The ends were cut back, 5 bases at V and 0 bases at J, with 13 bases in the middle. This specimen belongs to a study of T cell responses to AZD1222 COVID-19 vaccine. Whole-study results and caveats: Seropositive at baseline were only five or six AZD1222 recipients.

Here immunoSEQ multiplex PCR was the method, and the copy in TCRdb shows in-frame clones only, minus some. The profile shows under 90,000 clones, 83% of them singletons. The source of this sequence is an adult who received the AZD1222 COVID-19 vaccine. This chain connects TRBV7-9 to TRBJ1-4, with D possibly matching TRBD1 (6 bases). Sequences were derived from peripheral blood, sampled 28 days after the second AZD1222 dose. The CDR3 nucleotides are TGTGCCAGCAGCGCACAGGGACCTACAACTAATGAAAAACTGTTTTTT. Amino acids: CASSAQGPTTNEKLFF.